One and the same sample provided the 32 T cell receptor beta chains below, sequenced in a study of T cell changes during pregnancy in multiple sclerosis. The protocol was immunoSEQ multiplex PCR, while the TCRdb copy is restricted to in-frame clones and leaves out a portion. The sample has 90,000 to 100,000 clones; around 90% are singletons. This sample comprised peripheral blood, obtained after pregnancy. These receptors were taken from a female donor in good health, enrolled as a control in a pregnancy study.

V gene TRBV19 combines with J gene TRBJ2-2; 7 nucleotides agree with TRBD2. This CDR3 is 15 amino acids long. CDR1 LNHDA and CDR2 SQIVND come from the germline V gene (reference sequence). J was trimmed by 4 bases and V by 0 bases; bases with no gene match: 2. CDR3 in DNA: TGTGCCAGTAGTATAGACCCGGGGGGCACCGGGGAGCTGTTTTTT. This translates into CASSIDPGGTGELFF.

This chain joins TRBV2 and TRBJ1-6; perhaps TRBD1 as D (6 bases). Trimming shortened V by 7 bases and J by 13 bases, and 20 bases separated the two germline ends. Germline V gives CDR1 SNHLY, CDR2 FYNNEI. The CDR3 runs 14 residues. The CDR3 sequence: CASTKGQIGTPLHF. CDR3 DNA: TGTGCCAGCACCAAGGGACAAATTGGGACCCCCCTCCACTTT.

The chain is built from TRBV5-5 and TRBJ1-1, with D hard to call. Trimming stripped 4 bases from V and 1 base from J, with 17 bases between. Germline V CDR1 and CDR2: SGHKS, YYEKEE (reference sequence). The CDR3 runs to 16 residues. The CDR3 bases are TGTGCCAGCAGCCCTGTAGCCGGATTAAGGAACACTGAAGCTTTCTTT. Translation gives CASSPVAGLRNTEAFF.

CDR3 in DNA: TGTGCCAGTAGTATTGGACAGGGAAATGAAAAACTGTTTTTT. Its translation: CASSIGQGNEKLFF. The chain links TRBV19 to TRBJ1-4; 8 bases align to TRBD1. Trimming at V came to 3 bases and at J to 5 bases, leaving 2 bases not matched to a gene. The CDR3 totals 14 residues. From germline, CDR1 is LNHDA and CDR2 SQIVND (reference sequence).

The V call is TRBV5-1, the J call TRBJ1-1, with D maybe TRBD1 (5 bases). CDR1 and CDR2 from the germline V gene are SGHRS and YFSETQ. CDR3 length: 12 residues. V lost 5 bases to trimming and J lost 1 base, with 6 bases between them. The CDR3 nucleotides read TGCGCCAGCAGGACAGCGAACACTGAAGCTTTCTTT. Residues: CASRTANTEAFF.

This sequence joins TRBV2 and TRBJ2-5; TRBD2 is a possible D gene (5 bases). V lost 5 bases to trimming and J lost 0 bases, with 7 bases between them. The CDR3 is 13 residues long. The germline V gene encodes CDR1 SNHLY and CDR2 FYNNEI. For the CDR3, the DNA is TGTGCCAGCAGTAAGGACTACCAAGAGACCCAGTACTTC. Translating gives CASSKDYQETQYF.

This chain joins TRBV19 and TRBJ2-1; D unresolved. There are 12 residues in the CDR3. Germline values: CDR1 LNHDA, CDR2 SQIVND (reference sequence). With 10 bases removed from V and 1 base from J, the gap between germline ends came to 8 bases. CDR3: CAMPGSYNEQFF. The CDR3 bases are TGTGCCATGCCAGGATCCTACAATGAGCAGTTCTTC.

The V and J genes are TRBV28 and TRBJ1-3, with D tentatively TRBD1 (6 bases). There are 15 residues in the CDR3. The V gene lost 5 bases and the J gene lost 0 bases, with 11 bases spanning the gap. Germline CDR1 is MDHEN and CDR2 is SYDVKM. This CDR3 is CASSPLDSSGNTIYF. CDR3 coding DNA: TGTGCCAGCAGTCCATTGGACAGCTCTGGAAACACCATATATTTT.

This chain uses TRBV7-3 with TRBJ2-5, with 9 bases lining up with TRBD2. Trimming removed 5 bases from V and 5 bases from J; junction bases left unmatched: 12. This CDR3 spans 16 amino acids. From germline, CDR1 is SGHTA and CDR2 FQGTGA. The CDR3 reads CASSDILRGGLETQYF. CDR3 nucleotides: TGTGCCAGCAGCGACATACTGCGGGGGGGCTTGGAGACCCAGTACTTC.

The rearrangement joins TRBV6-4 to TRBJ2-5; the match to TRBD2 covers 11 bases. The V and J ends lost 5 bases and 5 bases, in that order; junction bases with no gene match: 7. Per germline, CDR1 MRHNA and CDR2 SNTAGT. The CDR3 is 15 residues long. In DNA, the CDR3 is TGTGCCAGCAGTATAGCGGGGGGGCCTATGGAGACCCAGTACTTC. Translated, it gives CASSIAGGPMETQYF.

The gene calls are TRBV28 and TRBJ2-7; TRBD2 might be the D (6 bases). Germline CDR1 and CDR2: MDHEN and SYDVKM. V lost 2 bases, J lost 2 bases, and 13 bases lay in between. The CDR3 extends over 15 amino acids. This chain's CDR3 is CASSLTPGSTYEQYF. The CDR3 coding sequence is TGTGCCAGCAGTTTAACCCCCGGGAGCACCTACGAGCAGTACTTC.

J is TRBJ1-6 and V is TRBV7-8; the match to TRBD1 covers 8 bases. The CDR3 length is 15 residues. CDR1 is SGHVS, CDR2 FQNEAQ, per germline. Trimming removed 7 bases from V and 6 bases from J; junction bases left unmatched: 8. The CDR3: CASTLGTGFNSPLHF. In DNA, the CDR3 is TGTGCCAGCACCCTGGGGACAGGCTTTAATTCACCCCTCCACTTT.

The CDR3 region is CASSISAVGSDGYTF. CDR3 in DNA: TGTGCCAGTAGTATCTCGGCGGTCGGCTCCGATGGCTACACCTTC. The chain joins TRBV19 to TRBJ1-2; no clear D. Germline V gene sequence: CDR1 LNHDA, CDR2 SQIVND (reference sequence). V dropped 3 bases and J dropped 6 bases, with 17 bases sitting between them. CDR3 size: 15 residues.

The chain carries TRBV5-4 and TRBJ2-1, with 15 bases lining up with TRBD2. V lost 2 bases and J lost 4; bases outside the gene matches: 7. The CDR3 has 18 residues. CDR1 SGHNT and CDR2 YYREEE come from the germline V gene (reference sequence). The CDR3 DNA reads as TGTGCCAGCAGCTTACAACCGGGACTAGCGGGGGGATACAATGAGCAGTTCTTC. This codes for CASSLQPGLAGGYNEQFF.

V gene TRBV27 combines with J gene TRBJ2-1; a possible D gene is TRBD1 (6 bases). CDR3 size: 14 residues. Germline V CDR1 and CDR2: MNHEY, SMNVEV (reference sequence). Trimming cost V 6 bases and J 4 bases, with 13 bases left between them. CDR3: CASRTETGYNEQFF. The CDR3 coding sequence is TGTGCCAGCAGGACGGAGACAGGATACAATGAGCAGTTCTTC.

The genes are TRBV10-2 and TRBJ2-7; 8 positions match TRBD1. Per germline, CDR1 WSHSY and CDR2 SAAADI. After removal of 3 bases from V and 2 bases from J, the junction contained 9 bases not matched to a gene. This CDR3 spans 16 amino acids. The CDR3 reads CASSDPLGQATYEQYF. The CDR3, as DNA: TGCGCCAGCAGTGACCCGTTGGGACAGGCGACCTACGAGCAGTACTTC.

The rearrangement links TRBV7-6 to TRBJ1-2; maybe TRBD1 (6 bases). Trimming removed 0 bases from V and 6 bases from J, with 14 bases in between. Germline V gene data show CDR1 as SGHVS and CDR2 as FNYEAQ. The CDR3 is 15 amino acids. In DNA, the CDR3 is TGTGCCAGCAGCTTAGCTTTCACAGGGTACGATGGCTACACCTTC. Its translation is CASSLAFTGYDGYTF.

The chain recombines TRBV5-1 with TRBJ2-1; 7 nucleotides match TRBD1. CDR1 and CDR2 from the germline V gene are SGHRS and YFSETQ. This CDR3 is built from 16 residues. Trimming took 7 bases from V and 0 from J; bases not matched to a gene: 10. The CDR3 loop reads CASGFPDRVSYNEQFF. CDR3 nucleotide sequence: TGCGCCAGCGGGTTTCCTGACAGGGTCTCCTACAATGAGCAGTTCTTC.

The chain is built from TRBV9 and TRBJ2-2; D gene uncertain. CDR3 length: 13 residues. V was trimmed by 4 bases and J by 4 bases, leaving 8 bases between them. Germline V gives CDR1 SGDLS, CDR2 YYNGEE. The CDR3 DNA follows: TGTGCCAGCAGCCCCCCCGTCACCGGGGAGCTGTTTTTT. This gives the protein CASSPPVTGELFF. Full variable domain (outside the CDR3, taken from reference TRBV9 and TRBJ2-2): DSGVTQTPKHLITATGQRVTLRCSPRSGDLSVYWYQQSLDQGLQFLIQYYNGEERAKGNILERFSAQQFPDLHSELNLSSLELGDSALYFCASSPPVTGELFFGEGSRLTVL.

The chain is built from TRBV10-3 and TRBJ2-1; D may be TRBD1 (6 bases). V shed 8 bases and J shed 10 bases, with 15 bases lying between them. Germline CDR1 and CDR2: ENHRY and SYGVKD. This CDR3 is built from 12 residues. The CDR3 DNA sequence: TGTGCCATCCTAGGGCAAGGACAGGAGCAGTTCTTC. Protein product: CAILGQGQEQFF.

V and J are TRBV7-2 and TRBJ1-1; D ambiguous. Germline-derived CDR1 and CDR2 are SGHTA and FQGNSA. The CDR3 loop spans 13 amino acids. The V gene lost 5 bases and the J gene lost 3 bases, with 10 bases spanning the gap. This CDR3 reads CASSASYYTEAFF. CDR3 DNA sequence: TGTGCCAGCAGCGCCTCATACTACACTGAAGCTTTCTTT.

Comment on this clone: Lacking the conserved final phenylalanine or tryptophan, this CDR3 likely reflects a read error. This chain joins TRBV29-1 and TRBJ2-7, with D perhaps matching TRBD2 (6 bases). Germline-derived CDR1 and CDR2 are SQVTM and ANQGSEA. Trimming took 4 bases from V and 6 from J, leaving 16 bases between them. The CDR3 runs 13 residues. Written as DNA, the CDR3 is TGCAGCGTTGTCCCCGGTGGAGGGCTCGAGCAGTACCTC. Its protein is CSVVPGGGLEQYL.

This clone has just a few counts. The genes are TRBV29-1 and TRBJ1-1, with TRBD1 identical over 7 bases. Trimming took 3 bases from V and 2 from J; bases not matched to a gene: 3. Per germline, CDR1 SQVTM and CDR2 ANQGSEA. The CDR3 length is 13 residues. CDR3 residues: CSVEGTANTEAFF. DNA for the CDR3: TGCAGCGTTGAGGGGACAGCCAACACTGAAGCTTTCTTT.

V gene TRBV29-1 combines with J gene TRBJ2-1; TRBD1 agrees at 9 bases. Germline V gene lookup returns CDR1 SQVTM and CDR2 ANQGSEA. The CDR3 extends over 16 amino acids. Trimming at V came to 7 bases and at J to 3 bases, leaving 13 bases not matched to a gene. The CDR3 region is CSGFTSDRGDYNEQFF. As DNA, the CDR3 is TGCAGCGGCTTCACTTCGGACAGGGGAGACTACAATGAGCAGTTCTTC.

V usage is TRBV19 and J usage is TRBJ2-7; D is uncertain. Germline V gene lookup returns CDR1 LNHDA and CDR2 SQIVND (reference sequence). Trimming took off 7 bases at V and 7 bases at J, with 26 bases between the two ends. CDR3 length: 16 amino acids. CDR3 residues: CASKLSKMAWLMEQYF. The CDR3 DNA is TGTGCCAGTAAGCTTAGCAAAATGGCGTGGCTTATGGAGCAGTACTTC. Complete variable domain (other parts from reference TRBV19 and TRBJ2-7): DGGITQSPKYLFRKEGQNVTLSCEQNLNHDAMYWYRQDPGQGLRLIYYSQIVNDFQKGDIAEGYSVSREKKESFPLTVTSAQKNPTAFYLCASKLSKMAWLMEQYFGPGTRLTVT.

The rearrangement joins TRBV27 to TRBJ1-6; no clear D gene. CDR1 is MNHEY and CDR2 is SMNVEV in the germline V gene (reference sequence). The CDR3 extends over 14 amino acids. Trimming left V 7 bases short and J 5 bases short, with 12 bases between. CDR3 in DNA: TGTGCCAGCACTCTGATGCTAAATAATTCACCCCTCCACTTT. This encodes CASTLMLNNSPLHF.

The rearrangement links TRBV6-1 to TRBJ1-1; tentatively, D is TRBD1 (5 bases). Germline CDR1 reads MNHNS; CDR2 reads SASEGT. Trimming removed 7 bases from V and 0 bases from J, with 9 bases in between. The CDR3 covers 13 residues. The CDR3 sequence: CASTETVNTEAFF. CDR3 nucleotides: TGTGCCAGCACCGAGACAGTGAACACTGAAGCTTTCTTT.

The chain employs TRBV21-1 and TRBJ2-7; the D call TRBD1 from the table was never checked on the DNA. TRBV21-1 is shown as a pseudogene. The CDR3 runs to 13 residues. DNA of the CDR3: TGTGCCAGCAGCAAAGACAACTCCTACGAGCAGTACTTC. This gives the protein CASSKDNSYEQYF.

As concerns this clone: A much larger clone differs from this one at a single base, so this may be a read error. V and J are TRBV7-2 and TRBJ1-1; 7 bases map to TRBD1. The ends lost 5 bases at V and 1 base at J; junction bases unmatched: 1. The germline CDR1 and CDR2 sequences are SGHTA and FQGNSA. The CDR3 runs to 13 residues. CDR3 DNA: TGTGCCAGCAGCCGACAGGGGAACACTGAAGCTTTCTTT. Amino acids: CASSRQGNTEAFF. Drawing the rest from reference TRBV7-2 and TRBJ1-1, the complete variable domain is GAGVSQSPSNKVTEKGKDVELRCDPISGHTALYWYRQSLGQGLEFLIYFQGNSAPDKSGLPSDRFSAERTGGSVSTLTIQRTQQEDSAVYLCASSRQGNTEAFFGQGTRLTVV.

The CDR3 sequence is CASSGSSGSSYNEQFF. CDR3 DNA sequence: TGTGCCAGCAGCGGTTCTAGCGGGAGCTCCTACAATGAGCAGTTCTTC. This rearrangement joins TRBV9 to TRBJ2-1, with 10 bases lining up with TRBD2. The germline V gene encodes CDR1 SGDLS and CDR2 YYNGEE. This CDR3 spans 16 amino acids. V was pared by 3 bases and J by 0 bases, with 3 bases of the junction left unmatched.

The chain links TRBV7-3 to TRBJ2-2; D may be TRBD2 (7 bases). The CDR3 sequence is 13 residues long. V dropped 5 bases and J dropped 10 bases, with 14 bases sitting between them. CDR1 is SGHTA and CDR2 is FQGTGA in the germline V gene. The CDR3 DNA reads TGTGCCAGCAGCCTTGGGGGGGCGGTGGAGCTGTTTTTT. Amino acids: CASSLGGAVELFF.

J is TRBJ2-3 and V is TRBV9, with D maybe TRBD2 (7 bases). Germline V CDR1 and CDR2: SGDLS, YYNGEE. V lost 2 bases and J lost 3, with 16 bases in between. The CDR3 contains 16 residues. CDR3 bases: TGTGCCAGCAGCGTTAAGTCGGGGGGCGGGACAGATACGCAGTATTTT. Amino acids: CASSVKSGGGTDTQYF.